The clone carrying this T cell receptor beta chain appeared a single time. Its antigen is undetermined. This entry comes from a study of T-cell memory formation after mild COVID-19. General study results and limits: CD4+ bias marked clones expanding day 15 to 37, unlike balanced contracting clones.

TCRdb re-analysed the 5' RACE reads in MiXCR, keeping a single row per CDR3 protein. Found here are roughly 320,000 distinct CDR3 sequences, 28% of them singletons; the top ten hold approximately 13%. This TCR was recovered from an adult woman who had mild COVID-19 (a few samples of this study predate the infection). Cell type and time point are not known. The sample was PBMCs or a T cell subset sorted from them (not recorded which).

CDR3 loop: CSARRQRGGTDTQYF. The CDR3 bases are TGCAGTGCCAGGAGGCAGCGGGGGGGCACAGATACGCAGTATTTT. The chain recombines TRBV20-1 with TRBJ2-3; 9 bases are a match to TRBD2. This CDR3 region has 15 residues. Germline V lookup: CDR1 DFQATT, CDR2 SNEGSKA (reference sequence). The trim removed 6 bases at V and 1 base at J, leaving 8 bases unmatched.